This T cell receptor (beta chain) is from a study of CD8 T cells in ankylosing spondylitis. Quantitative barcoded 5'-RACE was used to prepare TCR beta libraries. TCRdb processed the 5' RACE reads anew with MiXCR; each CDR3 protein has one entry. This table holds 130,000 or so distinct CDR3 sequences, around 7% found once. Trimming cost V 3 bases and J 1 base, with 5 bases left between them. CDR3 length: 13 residues. The germline V gene encodes CDR1 SGHVS and CDR2 FNYEAQ. Study conclusions and caveats: Disease-linked clones were reportedly significantly enriched in matched ankylosing spondylitis synovial fluid. The study identified a TCR beta motif of under ten highly homologous variants that appeared characteristic of ankylosing spondylitis blood.

In its sample, this clonotype was seen many times. What it recognizes is unknown. This TCR came from a male donor with ankylosing spondylitis or in good health (not recorded which). The sequenced sample was blood, either unsorted or a sorted T cell fraction (not recorded which). The rearrangement links TRBV7-6 to TRBJ2-3; D gene unclear. CDR3 nucleotide sequence: TGTGCCAGCAGCTTTTTGGGCACAGATACGCAGTATTTT. It yields the protein CASSFLGTDTQYF.